Here is one T cell receptor beta chain with its context. This table comes from immunoSEQ multiplex PCR, and its TCRdb copy is limited to in-frame clones, with some not included. The profile covers over 200,000 clones, with roughly 94% appearing a single time and around 1.7% taken by the ten largest. This entry belongs to a study of T cell responses to AZD1222 COVID-19 vaccine. Per germline, CDR1 MNHEY and CDR2 SVGAGI. Trimming stripped 0 bases from V and 5 bases from J, with 13 bases between. This CDR3 is 15 amino acids long. The sequence was obtained from an adult who received the MenACWY meningococcal vaccine as a control. V is TRBV6-5 and J is TRBJ2-5, with D perhaps assigned TRBD1 or TRBD2 (6 bases each). Sequenced here: peripheral blood, sampled 28 days after the second dose of the MenACWY control vaccine. The DNA of the CDR3 is TGTGCCAGCAGTTACTCGGGGGGCCAGGTTGAGACCCAGTACTTC. It yields the protein CASSYSGGQVETQYF.